This passage covers 14 T cell receptor beta chains from one sample sequenced in a study of cytomegalovirus exposure and HLA in healthy donors. PCR was performed using 60 Vbeta and 13 Jbeta primers. Generated by immunoSEQ multiplex PCR, the TCRdb table keeps only in-frame clones and is missing some. This table holds fewer than 150,000 clones, around 75% found once. Sample: PBMCs. The origin of the receptors is a woman in her twenties or thirties in good health and CMV-seronegative.

A single count supports this clone. For the CDR3, the DNA is TGTGCCAGCAGCTCGGGACAGGCCGGGCACTATGGCTACACCTTC. This gives the protein CASSSGQAGHYGYTF. The V and J genes are TRBV7-2 and TRBJ1-2; 8 bases match TRBD1. CDR1 is SGHTA and CDR2 is FQGNSA in the germline V gene. The CDR3 is 15 amino acids. V was pared by 4 bases and J by 3 bases, with 7 bases of the junction left unmatched.

The J gene is TRBJ2-7, the V gene TRBV30; D ambiguous. Germline V CDR1 and CDR2: GTSNPN, SVGIG (reference sequence). Between the trimmed V and J ends, which lost 2 bases and 0 bases, there was a span of 8 bases. The CDR3 has 13 amino acids. The DNA for the CDR3 is TGTGCCTGGAGTCGGCAGGACTCCTACGAGCAGTACTTC. Its protein product is CAWSRQDSYEQYF.

This chain uses TRBV5-8 with TRBJ2-5, with 7 bases lining up with TRBD1. The V gene's germline CDR1 is SGHTS and CDR2 YDEGEE. The CDR3 extends over 13 amino acids. J gave up 4 bases and V 1 base, and 1 base lay outside the gene matches. The CDR3 DNA reads as TGTGCCAGCAGCTTGAACAGGGGAGAGACCCAGTACTTC. Translated: CASSLNRGETQYF.

This clone was detected only once. The chain employs TRBV7-9 and TRBJ2-1; the match to TRBD2 covers 8 bases. Germline trimming cut 1 base from V and 0 bases from J; bases unmatched to any gene: 8. The CDR3 loop spans 18 amino acids. The V gene's germline CDR1 is SEHNR and CDR2 FQNEAQ (reference sequence). DNA for the CDR3: TGTGCCAGCAGCTTAGACTTAAAGCGGGGGAGCTCCTACAATGAGCAGTTCTTC. Translation: CASSLDLKRGSSYNEQFF.

The count of this clone is one. The chain joins TRBV28 to TRBJ1-2; 7 nucleotides align to TRBD1. The CDR3 is 13 residues long. Unmatched junction bases numbered 5, after V lost 6 bases and J lost 4 bases. Germline values: CDR1 MDHEN, CDR2 SYDVKM. The CDR3 bases are TGTGCCAGCAGGCCGGGACAGCGCTATGGCTACACCTTC. It is translated as CASRPGQRYGYTF.

The genes are TRBV4-1 and TRBJ2-5; weak D call: TRBD1 (6 bases). The DNA end is more similar to TRBJ2-7, so the J call may be wrong. Germline V lookup: CDR1 MGHRA, CDR2 YSYEKL. The CDR3 sequence is 13 residues long. The CDR3 here is CASSLRAGDEQYF. CDR3 nucleotide sequence: TGCGCCAGCAGCCTAAGAGCAGGGGACGAGCAGTACTTC.

The chain uses TRBV7-9 and TRBJ2-7; D is perhaps TRBD2 (6 bases). V was cut by 1 base and J by 3 bases, with 10 bases left in between. CDR1 and CDR2 (germline): SEHNR, FQNEAQ (reference sequence). This CDR3 contains 14 residues. CDR3 residues: CASSLVGGVYEQYF. In nucleotides, the CDR3 is TGTGCCAGCAGCTTAGTGGGGGGAGTCTACGAGCAGTACTTC.

Only one count was recorded for this clone. This chain connects TRBV7-8 to TRBJ2-3; 8 bases map to TRBD1. The CDR3 runs 17 residues. Germline CDR1 SGHVS, CDR2 FQNEAQ. Unmatched junction bases numbered 10, after V lost 2 bases and J lost 3 bases. This chain's CDR3 is CASSLNNQGAGTDTQYF. The DNA for the CDR3 is TGTGCCAGCAGCTTAAACAATCAGGGGGCAGGGACAGATACGCAGTATTTT.

Points on this clone: At one end the junction does not follow the germline gene, possibly because of a read error. V is TRBV2 and J is TRBJ2-5, with 7 nucleotides matching TRBD1. The CDR3 spans 15 residues. The germline V gene has CDR1 SNHLY and CDR2 FYNNEI. The CDR3 region has the DNA TGTGCCAGCAGCAGCGGACAGGCCCTCCAAAAGACCCAGTACTTC. Protein product: CASSSGQALQKTQYF.

This sequence joins TRBV28 and TRBJ2-1; D is uncertain. The CDR3 sequence is 13 residues long. Germline loops: CDR1 MDHEN, CDR2 SYDVKM. Trimming stripped 11 bases from V and 0 bases from J, with 11 bases between. The CDR3 coding sequence is TGTGCCGGCCGAAGGAGCTCCTACAATGAGCAGTTCTTC. Its translation is CAGRRSSYNEQFF.

The J gene is TRBJ2-3, the V gene TRBV5-1, with D unresolved. This CDR3 region has 14 residues. Germline V gene data show CDR1 as SGHRS and CDR2 as YFSETQ. The V end was cut by 0 bases, the J end by 4 bases, with 9 bases between. The CDR3 DNA follows: TGCGCCAGCAGCTTGGCACAGTCTGCAGATACGCAGTATTTT. It translates to CASSLAQSADTQYF.

The chain links TRBV6-5 to TRBJ1-1; perhaps TRBD1 as D (6 bases). Germline CDR1 reads MNHEY; CDR2 reads SVGAGI. The length of the CDR3 is 16 residues. Trimming left V 0 bases short and J 0 bases short, with 11 bases between. The CDR3 DNA reads TGTGCCAGCAGTTACTCCCCGGACAGTTTGAACACTGAAGCTTTCTTT. Translating gives CASSYSPDSLNTEAFF.

The chain uses TRBV10-3 and TRBJ1-1; the match to TRBD1 covers 10 bases. With V trimmed by 6 bases and J by 3 bases, 7 bases remained unmatched. CDR3 length: 15 amino acids. The V gene's germline CDR1 is ENHRY and CDR2 SYGVKD. CDR3 protein: CAISATGTGDTEAFF. The CDR3 DNA follows: TGTGCCATCAGCGCTACCGGGACAGGGGACACTGAAGCTTTCTTT.

The rearrangement joins TRBV6-7 to TRBJ1-1; 9 bases agree with TRBD1. TRBV6-7 belongs to the ORF category, with a function that is uncertain. V dropped 4 bases and J dropped 3; count of bases not matched to a gene: 9. This CDR3 contains 16 residues. CDR3 sequence (DNA): TGTGCCAGCAGTTCTACAGGGGGCTTTGGGGACACTGAAGCTTTCTTT. This encodes CASSSTGGFGDTEAFF.